This T cell receptor (beta chain) emerged from a study of tumor-infiltrating lymphocytes in localized non-small cell lung cancer. Study context: From each patient, both tumor and uninvolved lung, non-adjacent to tumor, were sampled. Study-level points and caveats: No link was found between tumor T-cell fraction and recurrence-free survival. Only some patients had TCR sequencing, depending on available tissue.

Measured with immunoSEQ multiplex PCR; TCRdb has only the in-frame clones, and not every one. This table holds around 18,000 clones, less than 55% found once. A word on this clone: The antigen is unknown.

V was trimmed by 0 bases and J by 7 bases, leaving 12 bases between them. Germline V gene sequence: CDR1 MNHEY, CDR2 SVGAGI. This CDR3 has 14 amino acids. The clonotype was recovered from a human donor with non-small cell lung cancer. V and J are TRBV6-5 and TRBJ1-1; D is undetermined. The sequencing sample was made of lung tumor tissue. The CDR3 region has the DNA TGTGCCAGCAGTTACTCCAGGCAGAGAGGTGAAGCTTTCTTT. This encodes CASSYSRQRGEAFF.